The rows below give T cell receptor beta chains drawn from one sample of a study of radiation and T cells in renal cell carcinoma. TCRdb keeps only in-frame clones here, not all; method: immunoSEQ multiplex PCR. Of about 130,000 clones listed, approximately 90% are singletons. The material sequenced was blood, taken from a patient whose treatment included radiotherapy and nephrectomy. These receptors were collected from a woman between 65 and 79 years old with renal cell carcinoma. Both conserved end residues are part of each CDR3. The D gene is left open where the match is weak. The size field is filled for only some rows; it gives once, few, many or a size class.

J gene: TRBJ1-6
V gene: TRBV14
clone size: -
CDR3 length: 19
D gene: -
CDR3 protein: CASSSLGPPRVSYNSPLHF
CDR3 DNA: TGTGCCAGCAGTAGCCTCGGCCCGCCTCGAGTTTCCTATAATTCACCCCTCCACTTT

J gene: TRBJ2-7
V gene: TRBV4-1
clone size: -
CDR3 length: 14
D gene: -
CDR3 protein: CASSLRDGSYEQYF
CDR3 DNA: TGCGCCAGCAGCCTCCGTGACGGTTCCTACGAGCAGTACTTC

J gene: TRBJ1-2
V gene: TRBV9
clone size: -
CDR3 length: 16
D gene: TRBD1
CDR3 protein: CASSPGWGTALYGYTF
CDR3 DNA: TGTGCCAGCAGCCCCGGATGGGGGACAGCCCTCTATGGCTACACCTTC

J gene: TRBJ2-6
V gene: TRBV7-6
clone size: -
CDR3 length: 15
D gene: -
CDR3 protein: CASSLAAVGANVLTF
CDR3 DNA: TGTGCCAGCAGCTTAGCTGCAGTGGGAGCAAACGTCCTGACTTTC

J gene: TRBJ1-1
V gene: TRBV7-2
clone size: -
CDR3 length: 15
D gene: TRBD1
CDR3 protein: CASSSAGTGDTEAFF
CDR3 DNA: TGTGCCAGCAGCTCCGCCGGGACAGGGGACACTGAAGCTTTCTTT

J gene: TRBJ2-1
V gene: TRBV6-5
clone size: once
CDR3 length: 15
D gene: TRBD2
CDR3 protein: CASRGIAGGHNEQFF
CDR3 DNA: TGTGCCAGCAGAGGGATAGCGGGGGGGCATAATGAGCAGTTCTTC

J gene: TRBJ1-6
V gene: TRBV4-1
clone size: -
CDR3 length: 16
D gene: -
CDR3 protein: CASSQEQGRDNSPLHF
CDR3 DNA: TGCGCCAGCAGCCAAGAACAGGGAAGGGATAATTCACCCCTCCACTTT

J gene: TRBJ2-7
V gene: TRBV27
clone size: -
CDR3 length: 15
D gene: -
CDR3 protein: CASSLYWGPSYEQYF
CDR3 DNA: TGTGCCAGCAGTTTATATTGGGGGCCATCCTACGAGCAGTACTTC

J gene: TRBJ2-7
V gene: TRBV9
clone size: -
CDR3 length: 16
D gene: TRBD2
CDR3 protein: CASSVAGTSFTYEQYF
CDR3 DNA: TGTGCCAGCAGCGTAGCCGGGACTAGCTTCACCTACGAGCAGTACTTC

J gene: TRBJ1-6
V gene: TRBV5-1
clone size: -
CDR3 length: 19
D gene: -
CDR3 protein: CASSLIVITGSSYNSPLHF
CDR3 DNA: TGCGCCAGCAGCTTGATCGTGATTACAGGGAGCTCCTATAATTCACCCCTCCACTTT

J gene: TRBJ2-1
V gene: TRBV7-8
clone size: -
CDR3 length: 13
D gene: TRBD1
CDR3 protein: CASSLAGTGSQFF
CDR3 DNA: TGTGCCAGCAGCTTAGCCGGGACAGGGTCCCAGTTCTTC

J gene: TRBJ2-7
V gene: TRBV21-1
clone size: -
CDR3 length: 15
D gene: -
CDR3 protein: CASSKVAGGGYEQYF
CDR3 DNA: TGTGCCAGCAGCAAAGTCGCAGGGGGAGGCTACGAGCAGTACTTC

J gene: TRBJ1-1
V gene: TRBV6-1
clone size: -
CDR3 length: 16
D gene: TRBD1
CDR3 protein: CASSEYSRTGGTEAFF
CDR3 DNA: TGTGCCAGCAGTGAATATTCCCGGACAGGGGGGACTGAAGCTTTCTTT

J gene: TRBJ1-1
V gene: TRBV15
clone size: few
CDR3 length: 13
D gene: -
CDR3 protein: CATSREEGTEAFF
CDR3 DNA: TGTGCCACCAGCAGAGAGGAGGGAACTGAAGCTTTCTTT

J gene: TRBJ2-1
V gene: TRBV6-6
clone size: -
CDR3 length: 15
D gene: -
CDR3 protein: CASSYTGDTYNEQFF
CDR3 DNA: TGTGCCAGCAGTTACACGGGGGATACCTACAATGAGCAGTTCTTC

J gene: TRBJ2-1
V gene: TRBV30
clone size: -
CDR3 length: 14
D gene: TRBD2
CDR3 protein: CAWRLSGGGHEQFF
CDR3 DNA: TGTGCCTGGAGGCTCTCCGGGGGGGGGCATGAGCAGTTCTTC

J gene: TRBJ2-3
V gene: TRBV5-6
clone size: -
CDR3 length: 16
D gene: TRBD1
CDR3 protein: CASSLRFGTDTDTQYF
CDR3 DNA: TGTGCCAGCAGCTTGAGATTTGGGACAGACACAGATACGCAGTATTTT

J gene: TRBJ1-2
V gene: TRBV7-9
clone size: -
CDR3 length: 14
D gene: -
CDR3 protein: CASSRTGSNYGYTF
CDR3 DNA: TGTGCCAGCAGTCGAACGGGTAGTAACTATGGCTACACCTTC

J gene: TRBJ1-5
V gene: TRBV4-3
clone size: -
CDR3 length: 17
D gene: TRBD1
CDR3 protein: CASSQDLTGNLGQPQHF
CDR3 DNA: TGCGCCAGCAGCCAAGACCTGACAGGGAATCTCGGTCAGCCCCAGCATTTT

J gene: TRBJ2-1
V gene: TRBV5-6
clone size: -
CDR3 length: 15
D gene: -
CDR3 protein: CASSLRDSPWDEQFF
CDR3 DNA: TGTGCCAGCAGCTTACGGGACTCACCGTGGGATGAGCAGTTCTTC

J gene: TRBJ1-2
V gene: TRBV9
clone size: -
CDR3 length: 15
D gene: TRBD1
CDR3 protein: CASSVGTGGGYGYTF
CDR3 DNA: TGTGCCAGCAGCGTAGGGACAGGGGGCGGCTATGGCTACACCTTC

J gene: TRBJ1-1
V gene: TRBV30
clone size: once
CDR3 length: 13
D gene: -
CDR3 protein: CAWSLQGNTEAFF
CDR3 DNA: TGTGCCTGGAGTTTACAGGGGAACACTGAAGCTTTCTTT

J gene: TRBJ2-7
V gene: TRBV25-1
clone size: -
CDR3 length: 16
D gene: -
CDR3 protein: CASSGREGSSSYEQYF
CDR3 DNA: TGTGCCAGCAGTGGGAGAGAGGGTAGTTCCTCCTACGAGCAGTACTTC

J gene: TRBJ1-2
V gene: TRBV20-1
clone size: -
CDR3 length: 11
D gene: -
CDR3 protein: CSAQEAYGYTF
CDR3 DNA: TGCAGTGCCCAGGAGGCCTATGGCTACACCTTC

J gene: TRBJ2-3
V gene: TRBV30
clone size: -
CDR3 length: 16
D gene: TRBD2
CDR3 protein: CASPRTTSGGADTQYF
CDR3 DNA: TGTGCCTCCCCAAGGACGACTAGCGGGGGGGCGGATACGCAGTATTTT

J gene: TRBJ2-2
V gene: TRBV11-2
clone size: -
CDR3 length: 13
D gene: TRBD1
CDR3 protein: CASSDRGPGELFF
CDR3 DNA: TGTGCCAGCAGCGACAGGGGTCCCGGGGAGCTGTTTTTT

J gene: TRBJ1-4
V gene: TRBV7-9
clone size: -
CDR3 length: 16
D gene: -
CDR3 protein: CASSQDRTVYNEKLFF
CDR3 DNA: TGTGCCAGCAGCCAAGACCGGACGGTTTATAATGAAAAACTGTTTTTT